These T cell receptor beta chains were read from a single sample in a study of blood T cell repertoires in COVID-19. The protocol was immunoSEQ multiplex PCR, while the TCRdb copy is restricted to in-frame clones and leaves out a portion. Of almost 65,000 clones in the sample, roughly 91% were seen once. The sequenced sample consisted of PBMCs or T cells enriched from blood (not recorded which). The receptor source for this set is a woman aged 40 to 49 who had recovered from COVID-19. CDR3s include the opening cysteine and the closing phenylalanine or tryptophan. Fields, in order: clone size, V gene, CDR3 protein. Rows give clone size only sometimes, using once, few, many, or a class for an expanded clone.

NA TRBV11-3 CASSLRVVVEKLFF
NA TRBV3-1/TRBV3-2 CASSQGRSGGEAFF
once TRBV5-5 CASSISGRETQYF
NA TRBV6-1 CASIKQGSLYGYTF
NA TRBV6-2/TRBV6-3 CASSQDSYEQYF
NA TRBV5-6 CASSSGRGQPQHF
NA TRBV19 CASRTVARNNEQFF
NA TRBV27 CASSPEPPTGGLFGYTF
few TRBV10-1 CASSDAGTGAHEQYF
NA TRBV3-1/TRBV3-2 CASTQGLADHNEQFF
NA TRBV19 CASSVKDLYTGELFF
NA TRBV19 CASSILRTGSPPTDTQYF
NA TRBV4-1 CASSQDLAGYQETQYF
NA TRBV6-5 CASSQGIGYEQYF
NA TRBV7-9 CASSFGDSGNTIYF